The 6 T cell receptor beta chains listed next were all sequenced from one sample in a study of T cell responses to AZD1222 COVID-19 vaccine. Sequenced by immunoSEQ multiplex PCR; TCRdb stores in-frame clones only, minus some. The sample holds around 99,000 clones, 80% to 90% seen once. Material: peripheral blood, obtained 28 days after the second AZD1222 dose. The receptors here all came from an adult who received the AZD1222 COVID-19 vaccine.

The gene calls are TRBV6-1 and TRBJ1-4; a possible D gene is TRBD1 (5 bases). The CDR3 extends over 15 amino acids. Trimming stripped 2 bases from V and 5 bases from J, with 12 bases between. Germline-derived CDR1 and CDR2 are MNHNS and SASEGT. The DNA of the CDR3 is TGTGCCAGCAGTGAATTGGCAGGGAAAAATGAAAAACTGTTTTTT. The encoded protein is CASSELAGKNEKLFF.

This clone has only one observation. The chain has TRBV20-1 and TRBJ1-6, with 8 bases that match TRBD1. The ends lost 3 bases at V and 4 bases at J; junction bases unmatched: 8. Per the germline V gene, CDR1 is DFQATT and CDR2 is SNEGSKA (reference sequence). This CDR3 has 16 amino acids. The CDR3 region is CSASLAGQGYNSPLHF. For the CDR3, the DNA is TGCAGTGCTAGTCTTGCCGGACAGGGTTATAATTCACCCCTCCACTTT.

V is TRBV29-1 and J is TRBJ2-2, with 7 bases lining up with TRBD2. The V and J ends lost 0 bases and 0 bases, in that order; junction bases with no gene match: 4. This CDR3 is 16 amino acids long. Germline V gene data show CDR1 as SQVTM and CDR2 as ANQGSEA. CDR3 nucleotide sequence: TGCAGCGTTGAAGATAAAAGCGGGGCGAACACCGGGGAGCTGTTTTTT. This sequence encodes CSVEDKSGANTGELFF.

The V call is TRBV6-5, the J call TRBJ2-1, with D hard to call. The CDR3 is 13 amino acids. V lost 5 bases and J lost 5, with 10 bases in between. In germline, CDR1 is MNHEY, CDR2 SVGAGI. CDR3 region: CASSNLPHNEQFF. The CDR3 DNA reads as TGTGCCAGCAGTAACCTCCCCCACAATGAGCAGTTCTTC.

J is TRBJ2-1 and V is TRBV7-2; D may be TRBD2 (6 bases). The germline gives CDR1 SGHTA, CDR2 FQGNSA. V shed 8 bases and J shed 4 bases, with 15 bases lying between them. The CDR3 is made up of 14 amino acids. The CDR3 DNA reads as TGTGCCAGCGGGGGGAATCGTTCTTACAATGAGCAGTTCTTC. The encoded protein is CASGGNRSYNEQFF.

The V and J genes are TRBV7-9 and TRBJ1-4; possibly TRBD1 for D (5 bases). The CDR3 is 15 residues long. The germline V gene encodes CDR1 SEHNR and CDR2 FQNEAQ (reference sequence). Trimming pared 1 base from V and 4 bases from J, leaving 10 bases between. CDR3 amino acids: CASSLGRTNNEKLFF. The DNA of the CDR3 is TGTGCCAGCAGCTTAGGACGGACAAATAATGAAAAACTGTTTTTT.